This section outlines one T cell receptor beta chain sequence together with its context. As it was prepared, the TCRbeta library received unique molecular identifiers. Via MiXCR, TCRdb re-called the PCR reads, giving one row per CDR3 protein. The table includes over 200,000 distinct CDR3 sequences, about a sixth detected once. The data stem from a study of T-cell reconstitution after alpha-beta-depleted transplantation in children. The V gene's germline CDR1 is LGHDT and CDR2 YNNKEL (reference sequence). The CDR3 consists of 16 residues. The trim removed 2 bases at V and 3 bases at J, leaving 4 bases unmatched.

V and J are TRBV3-1 and TRBJ2-3; 11 bases match TRBD2. This specimen consisted of PBMCs, mostly from graft donor cells, obtained 360 days after TCRalphabeta/CD19-depleted stem cell transplant. The receptor's source is a male patient aged 2 to 9 who had a stem cell transplant for acute lymphoblastic leukemia, so the T cells may come from the graft donor. In DNA form, the CDR3 reads TGTGCCAGCAGCCAAAATAGCGGGGGGGCGACAGATACGCAGTATTTT. This sequence encodes CASSQNSGGATDTQYF.